The T cell receptor beta chain described here comes from a study of blood T cell repertoires in COVID-19. Overall study: The samples span acute and convalescent COVID-19 from the United States, Italy and Spain. PBMCs, B-cell-depleted T cells, or T cells were the source of the cDNA or gDNA that made up the material.

Study processing details: Reference gene primer amplification gave estimated nucleated cell counts. Profiling relied on immunoSEQ multiplex PCR, and the TCRdb table lists in-frame clones only, not all of them. For V, J and clone size, that table is used; D and trimming come from the DNA. The top ten hold 5% of the sample, which has roughly 150,000 clones, approximately 88% seen once. CDR1 is GTSNPN and CDR2 is SVGIG in the germline V gene (reference sequence). The trim removed 4 bases at V and 1 base at J, leaving 4 bases unmatched. CDR3 length: 14 residues. The chain employs TRBV30 and TRBJ1-2; TRBD1 aligns across 9 bases. The sequence derives from a human donor in a cohort sampled during active COVID-19. The sequencing sample was made of peripheral blood. The CDR3 protein is CAWTPGQGNYGYTF. In DNA form, the CDR3 reads TGTGCCTGGACCCCGGGACAGGGTAACTATGGCTACACCTTC.